The 29 T cell receptor beta chains below come from one sample, sequenced in a study of blood T cell repertoires in COVID-19. Produced via immunoSEQ multiplex PCR; TCRdb's table is partial and in-frame only. The sample has around 110,000 clones; approximately 82% are singletons. The material sequenced was peripheral blood. These receptors originate from a man aged 65 to 79 with active or convalescent COVID-19.

This chain connects TRBV18 to TRBJ2-3, with D hard to call. Germline CDR1 and CDR2: KGHSH and LQKENI. V lost 1 base and J lost 4, with 12 bases in between. CDR3 length equals 15 residues. The CDR3 DNA follows: TGTGCCAGCTCACCACTCCCACAGAGTCCAGATACGCAGTATTTT. Residues: CASSPLPQSPDTQYF.

The chain joins TRBV18 to TRBJ2-2; D unresolved. Trimming stripped 0 bases from V and 2 bases from J, with 4 bases between. The CDR3 is 14 amino acids. The germline V gene encodes CDR1 KGHSH and CDR2 LQKENI. The CDR3 coding sequence is TGTGCCAGCTCACCACCGAGCAACACCGGGGAGCTGTTTTTT. It yields the protein CASSPPSNTGELFF.

The chain links TRBV27 to TRBJ2-4; possibly TRBD2 for D (5 bases). V gave up 7 bases and J gave up 6 bases, with 13 bases separating them. Per the germline V gene, CDR1 is MNHEY and CDR2 is SMNVEV (reference sequence). This CDR3 is 13 amino acids long. CDR3 sequence (DNA): TGTGCCAGCAAATGGTGGGAGATAAACATTCAGTACTTC. Protein sequence: CASKWWEINIQYF.

The chain links TRBV5-6 to TRBJ2-3; no reliable D call. Germline assignment: CDR1 SGHDT and CDR2 YYEEEE. Trimming stripped 5 bases from V and 0 bases from J, with 19 bases between. CDR3 length: 17 residues. The CDR3 nucleotides read TGTGCCAGCAGTTCCCTAGGTCTGCCAACTAGCACAGATACGCAGTATTTT. Its protein product is CASSSLGLPTSTDTQYF.

The chain is built from TRBV7-2 and TRBJ1-2, with D possibly TRBD1 on 6 matching bases. Per germline, CDR1 SGHTA and CDR2 FQGNSA. The CDR3 length is 14 residues. V shed 5 bases and J shed 8 bases, with 18 bases lying between them. Written as DNA, the CDR3 is TGTGCCAGCAGCCCCCGGGACAAAAGACGCGGCTACACCTTC. Encoded protein: CASSPRDKRRGYTF.

The rearrangement links TRBV5-1 to TRBJ2-3; TRBD2 matches at 12 bases. The CDR3 loop spans 17 amino acids. V dropped 6 bases and J dropped 6; count of bases not matched to a gene: 14. Looked up from germline, CDR1 is SGHRS and CDR2 is YFSETQ. The CDR3 DNA reads TGCGCCAGCAACCGGGGGACTAGCGGGTTAGCACGTGATACGCAGTATTTT. It yields the protein CASNRGTSGLARDTQYF.

The rearrangement uses TRBV7-2 and TRBJ2-7; D ambiguous. Deletions cut 2 bases from V and 0 bases from J, with 11 bases between. CDR3 length: 15 residues. The germline V gene has CDR1 SGHTA and CDR2 FQGNSA. The CDR3 sequence is CASSLLATSSYEQYF. The CDR3 nucleotides read TGTGCCAGCAGCTTATTGGCAACCAGCTCCTACGAGCAGTACTTC.

This chain connects TRBV3-1 (or the pseudogene TRBV3-2) to TRBJ1-3; D remains unclear. The germline V gene encodes CDR1 LGHDT and CDR2 YNNKEL (reference sequence). Between the trimmed V and J ends, which lost 0 bases and 8 bases, there was a span of 14 bases. The CDR3 sequence is 15 residues long. Here the CDR3 reads CASSQDAGSRDTIYF. DNA of the CDR3: TGTGCCAGCAGCCAAGATGCGGGGTCCCGGGACACCATATATTTT.

The genes are TRBV27 and TRBJ2-1; a weak D match, TRBD2 (6 bases). This CDR3 has 13 amino acids. V was shortened by 5 bases and J by 10 bases, with 15 bases between the two germline ends. Germline V CDR1 and CDR2: MNHEY, SMNVEV (reference sequence). The CDR3 is CASSPELANEQFF. The DNA of the CDR3 is TGTGCCAGCAGTCCCGAACTAGCAAACGAGCAGTTCTTC.

The chain joins TRBV4-3 to TRBJ2-3, with 10 positions matching TRBD2. CDR3 size: 16 residues. Germline CDR1 and CDR2: LGHNA and YSLEER. Trimming took 0 bases from V and 2 from J; bases not matched to a gene: 2. CDR3 protein: CASSQELAGPTDTQYF. In nucleotides, the CDR3 is TGCGCCAGCAGCCAAGAACTAGCGGGACCCACAGATACGCAGTATTTT.

The chain uses TRBV9 and TRBJ1-2; no clear D. The CDR3 is 17 amino acids. V lost 0 bases and J lost 6, with 21 bases in between. Germline V gene data show CDR1 as SGDLS and CDR2 as YYNGEE. The CDR3 sequence is CASSVVPAGPSIDGYTF. DNA for the CDR3: TGTGCCAGCAGCGTAGTTCCGGCAGGCCCATCAATCGATGGCTACACCTTC.

The table lists this clone with a few counts. The CDR3 nucleotides are TGCACCAGCAGCCACGGGACTAGCGGACCCTACGAGCAGTACTTC. Protein: CTSSHGTSGPYEQYF. The chain recombines TRBV1 with TRBJ2-7; TRBD2, the table's D call, lacks a check against the DNA. TRBV1 is designated a pseudogene. This CDR3 spans 15 amino acids.

This clone was seen a handful of times. The chain has TRBV5-6 and TRBJ2-7; 11 bases match TRBD2. Germline assignment: CDR1 SGHDT and CDR2 YYEEEE. After removal of 4 bases from V and 0 bases from J, the junction contained 12 bases not matched to a gene. CDR3 size: 18 residues. CDR3 sequence: CASSITSGRLLGSYEQYF. CDR3 DNA sequence: TGTGCCAGCAGCATTACTAGCGGGAGACTTTTAGGCTCCTACGAGCAGTACTTC.

The sample holds one count of this clone. The chain links TRBV5-1 to TRBJ2-2; 8 bases are shared with TRBD1. Trimming cost V 3 bases and J 2 bases; bases outside gene matches: 6. CDR3 length: 16 residues. Germline V gene data show CDR1 as SGHRS and CDR2 as YFSETQ. The CDR3 coding sequence is TGCGCCAGCAGCTCCTCGACAGGGGTAAACACCGGGGAGCTGTTTTTT. Its translation is CASSSSTGVNTGELFF.

The CDR3 reads CASSFPPGRGRRTNYGYTF. DNA of the CDR3: TGTGCCAGCAGCTTTCCCCCCGGGCGGGGGCGCCGAACTAACTATGGCTACACCTTC. V is TRBV5-6 and J is TRBJ1-2; a weak D match, TRBD1 (6 bases). The germline V and J ends were trimmed by 2 bases and 0 bases, with 23 bases remaining between them. The germline gives CDR1 SGHDT, CDR2 YYEEEE. The CDR3 length is 19 residues.

This clone occurred once. V and J are TRBV14 and TRBJ2-1, with 11 bases matching TRBD2. Germline values: CDR1 SGHDN, CDR2 FVKESK. V dropped 4 bases and J dropped 4; count of bases not matched to a gene: 6. The CDR3 totals 16 residues. CDR3 sequence reads: CASSPGLAGIYNEQFF. CDR3 sequence (DNA): TGTGCCAGCAGCCCTGGACTAGCGGGTATATACAATGAGCAGTTCTTC.

This chain connects TRBV6-5 to TRBJ1-4, with TRBD1 as a possible D gene (5 bases). The CDR3 covers 16 residues. Germline CDR1 MNHEY, CDR2 SVGAGI. V was cut by 2 bases and J by 8 bases, with 18 bases left in between. The CDR3 DNA reads as TGTGCCAGCAGTTACGCCTCGGCAGGGTATGAGGAAAAACTGTTTTTT. It encodes CASSYASAGYEEKLFF.

The chain links TRBV14 to TRBJ2-3; D perhaps matches TRBD2 (6 bases). The CDR3 runs to 16 residues. With 1 base removed from V and 0 bases from J, the gap between germline ends came to 11 bases. Per germline, CDR1 SGHDN and CDR2 FVKESK. The CDR3 sequence is CASSQVGGLSTDTQYF. CDR3 nucleotide sequence: TGTGCCAGCAGCCAAGTCGGAGGGCTCAGCACAGATACGCAGTATTTT.

The rearrangement links TRBV3-1 (or the pseudogene TRBV3-2) to TRBJ1-1; perhaps TRBD1 as D (6 bases). V was clipped by 3 bases and J by 7 bases, with 9 bases between them. Germline assignment: CDR1 LGHDT and CDR2 YNNKEL (reference sequence). The CDR3 loop spans 12 amino acids. In DNA, the CDR3 is TGTGCCAGCAGCCACCGACAGGTTGAAGCTTTCTTT. Protein product: CASSHRQVEAFF.

This clone occurred once. The chain employs TRBV19 and TRBJ1-1, with TRBD1 matching 9 bases. CDR3 length: 15 amino acids. Germline V gene data show CDR1 as LNHDA and CDR2 as SQIVND (reference sequence). Trimming removed 5 bases from V and 5 bases from J; junction bases left unmatched: 9. The CDR3 coding sequence is TGTGCCAGTAGTGGTACAGGGGGCGGGTGGACTGAAGCTTTCTTT. It yields the protein CASSGTGGGWTEAFF.

V and J are TRBV7-3 and TRBJ2-7; 7 nucleotides line up with TRBD2. CDR3 length equals 15 residues. J was trimmed by 5 bases and V by 2 bases; bases with no gene match: 9. The germline CDR1 and CDR2 sequences are SGHTA and FQGTGA. The CDR3, as DNA: TGTGCCAGCAGCTTAGGGGTGGCGGGAGCTAACGAGCAGTACTTC. Translated, it gives CASSLGVAGANEQYF. Based on the CDR3 plus reference TRBV7-3 and TRBJ2-7, the full variable domain is GAGVSQTPSNKVTEKGKYVELRCDPISGHTALYWYRQSLGQGPEFLIYFQGTGAADDSGLPNDRFFAVRPEGSVSTLKIQRTERGDSAVYLCASSLGVAGANEQYFGPGTRLTVT.

The rearrangement links TRBV11-1 to TRBJ2-7; D perhaps matches TRBD2 (5 bases). The CDR3 extends over 15 amino acids. The germline V gene encodes CDR1 SGHAT and CDR2 FQDESV (reference sequence). V dropped 1 base and J dropped 0 bases, with 10 bases sitting between them. The CDR3 nucleotides are TGTGCCAGCAGCTTAGACGGGAAGCTCTCCTACGAGCAGTACTTC. Its protein is CASSLDGKLSYEQYF.

The chain joins TRBV6-2 or TRBV6-3 to TRBJ1-1, with D possibly TRBD1 on 5 matching bases. CDR1 and CDR2 (germline): MNHEY, SVGEGT. V lost 2 bases and J 6 bases, leaving 13 bases between the germline ends. This CDR3 region has 14 residues. CDR3 nucleotide sequence: TGTGCCAGCAGTTACGCCCAGGGTAGGTCTGAAGCTTTCTTT. Translating gives CASSYAQGRSEAFF.

This chain uses TRBV7-9 with TRBJ2-3; 8 nucleotides agree with TRBD2. V shed 5 bases, J shed 1 base, and the junction held 2 bases outside the gene matches. Germline values: CDR1 SEHNR, CDR2 FQNEAQ (reference sequence). There are 14 residues in the CDR3. CDR3 nucleotides: TGTGCCAGCAGCCTACTAGCGGGCACAGATACGCAGTATTTT. Its protein product is CASSLLAGTDTQYF. The full variable domain, with the rest looked up from reference TRBV7-9 and TRBJ2-3, is DTGVSQNPRHKITKRGQNVTFRCDPISEHNRLYWYRQTLGQGPEFLTYFQNEAQLEKSRLLSDRFSAERPKGSFSTLEIQRTEQGDSAMYLCASSLLAGTDTQYFGPGTRLTVL.

The CDR3 DNA follows: TGTGCCAGCAGCGGTCCATACGGGATACAGGGGGATGAGCAGTTCTTC. Protein: CASSGPYGIQGDEQFF. V gene TRBV7-9 combines with J gene TRBJ2-1; 8 nucleotides match TRBD1. Trimming at V came to 5 bases and at J to 8 bases, leaving 14 bases not matched to a gene. This CDR3 comprises 16 residues. CDR1 is SEHNR and CDR2 is FQNEAQ in the germline V gene (reference sequence).

The chain employs TRBV2 and TRBJ2-1; D is ambiguous. The CDR3 is 14 residues long. V was trimmed by 0 bases and J by 7 bases, leaving 10 bases between them. From germline, CDR1 is SNHLY and CDR2 FYNNEI. CDR3 residues: CASSEARSSNEQFF. The CDR3, as DNA: TGTGCCAGCAGTGAAGCGCGGTCGAGTAATGAGCAGTTCTTC.

The chain employs TRBV5-6 and TRBJ2-1; no definite D call. CDR3 size: 12 residues. From germline, CDR1 is SGHDT and CDR2 YYEEEE. Trimming stripped 0 bases from V and 8 bases from J, with 6 bases between. CDR3 coding DNA: TGTGCCAGCAGCTTGGTGGGCCATGAGCAGTTCTTC. It is translated as CASSLVGHEQFF.

The chain joins TRBV5-4 to TRBJ1-3, with no clear D. This CDR3 spans 13 amino acids. The germline CDR1 and CDR2 sequences are SGHNT and YYREEE (reference sequence). V was shortened by 3 bases and J by 4 bases, with 8 bases between the two germline ends. The DNA of the CDR3 is TGTGCCAGCAGCTATTTCGGGGGAAACACCATATATTTT. It encodes CASSYFGGNTIYF.

This clone was seen more than once but under ten times. J is TRBJ2-7 and V is TRBV11-2; D gene ambiguous. This CDR3 contains 18 residues. The germline V gene has CDR1 SGHAT and CDR2 FQNNGV. The ends were cut back, 0 bases at V and 0 bases at J, with 18 bases in the middle. CDR3 nucleotides: TGTGCCAGCAGCTTAGATCTTGCCAGGATTACAAGCTCCTACGAGCAGTACTTC. Translation: CASSLDLARITSSYEQYF. Full variable domain (outside the CDR3, taken from reference TRBV11-2 and TRBJ2-7): EAGVAQSPRYKIIEKRQSVAFWCNPISGHATLYWYQQILGQGPKLLIQFQNNGVVDDSQLPKDRFSAERLKGVDSTLKIQPAKLEDSAVYLCASSLDLARITSSYEQYFGPGTRLTVT.